This T cell receptor beta chain was identified in a study of T cells in Graves' hyperthyroidism and ophthalmopathy. The overall study: Once the initial diagnosis was made, peripheral blood was obtained before any treatment. General study points: Ophthalmopathy was identified by the model a median around 5.9 months ahead of onset.

Amplification of TCR beta CDR3 regions was performed using RNA transcripts as template. First-round RT-PCR of the TCR CDR3 relied on the HTBI primer set. TCRdb processed the multiplex PCR reads anew with MiXCR; each CDR3 protein has one entry. The profile shows over 400,000 distinct CDR3 sequences, about 20% of them singletons. Remarks on this clonotype: Its specificity is not known.

This sample holds PBMCs from 10 ml fresh peripheral blood. The junction had 8 bases not matched to a gene; V was cut back by 5 bases and J by 6 bases. This CDR3 has 16 amino acids. CDR1 is SGHTA and CDR2 is FQGTGA in the germline V gene. The receptor comes from an older woman with Graves' ophthalmopathy. Sequencing was performed on blood. The V gene is TRBV7-3, the J gene TRBJ2-1; 12 nucleotides match TRBD2. CDR3 in DNA: TGTGCCAGCAGCCCATCGACTAGCGGGAGTCCCAATGAGCAGTTCTTC. This codes for CASSPSTSGSPNEQFF.